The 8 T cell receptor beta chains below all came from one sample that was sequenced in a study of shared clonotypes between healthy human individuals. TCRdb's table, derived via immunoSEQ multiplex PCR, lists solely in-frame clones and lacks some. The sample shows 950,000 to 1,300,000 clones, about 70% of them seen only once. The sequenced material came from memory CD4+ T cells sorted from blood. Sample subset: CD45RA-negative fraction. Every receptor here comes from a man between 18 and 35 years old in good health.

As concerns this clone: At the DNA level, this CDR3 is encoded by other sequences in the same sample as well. The CDR3 sequence: CASGLVRSGEQFF. The CDR3 DNA sequence: TGTGCTAGTGGTTTGGTACGGTCGGGTGAGCAGTTCTTC. The J gene is TRBJ2-1, the V gene TRBV12-5; no reliable D call. The CDR3 has 13 amino acids. With 0 bases removed from V and 9 bases from J, the gap between germline ends came to 9 bases. Germline CDR1 is LGHNT and CDR2 is FRNRAP.

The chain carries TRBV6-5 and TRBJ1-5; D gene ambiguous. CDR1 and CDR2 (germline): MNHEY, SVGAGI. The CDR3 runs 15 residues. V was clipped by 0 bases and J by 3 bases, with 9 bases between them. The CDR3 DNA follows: TGTGCCAGCAGTTACTCGAGCACAGTCAATCAGCCCCAGCATTTT. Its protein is CASSYSSTVNQPQHF.

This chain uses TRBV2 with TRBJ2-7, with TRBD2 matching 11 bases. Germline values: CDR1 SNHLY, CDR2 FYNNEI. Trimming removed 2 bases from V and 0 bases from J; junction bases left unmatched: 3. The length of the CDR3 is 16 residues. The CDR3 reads CASSELSGRVSYEQYF. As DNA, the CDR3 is TGTGCCAGCAGTGAACTTAGCGGGAGGGTCTCCTACGAGCAGTACTTC.

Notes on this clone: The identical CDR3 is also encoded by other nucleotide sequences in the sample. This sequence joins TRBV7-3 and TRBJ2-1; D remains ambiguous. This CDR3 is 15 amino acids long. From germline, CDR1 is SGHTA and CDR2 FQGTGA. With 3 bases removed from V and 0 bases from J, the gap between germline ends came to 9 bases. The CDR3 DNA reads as TGTGCCAGCAGCTTGGGAACGAGCTCCTACAATGAGCAGTTCTTC. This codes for CASSLGTSSYNEQFF.

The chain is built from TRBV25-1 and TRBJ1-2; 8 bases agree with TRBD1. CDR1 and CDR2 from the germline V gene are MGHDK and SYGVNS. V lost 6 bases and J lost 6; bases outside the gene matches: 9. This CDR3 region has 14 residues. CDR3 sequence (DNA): TGTGCCAGCAGGGGGGATGACAGGGGCCATGGCTACACCTTC. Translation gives CASRGDDRGHGYTF.

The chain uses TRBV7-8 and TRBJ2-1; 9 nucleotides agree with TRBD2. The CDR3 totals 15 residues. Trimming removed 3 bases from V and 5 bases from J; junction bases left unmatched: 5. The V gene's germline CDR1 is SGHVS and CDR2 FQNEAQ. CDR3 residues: CASSFLAGYDNEQFF. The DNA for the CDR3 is TGTGCCAGCAGCTTCCTAGCGGGGTACGACAATGAGCAGTTCTTC. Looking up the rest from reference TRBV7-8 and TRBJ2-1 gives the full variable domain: GAGVSQSPRYKVAKRGQDVALRCDPISGHVSLFWYQQALGQGPEFLTYFQNEAQLDKSGLPSDRFFAERPEGSVSTLKIQRTQQEDSAVYLCASSFLAGYDNEQFFGPGTRLTVL.

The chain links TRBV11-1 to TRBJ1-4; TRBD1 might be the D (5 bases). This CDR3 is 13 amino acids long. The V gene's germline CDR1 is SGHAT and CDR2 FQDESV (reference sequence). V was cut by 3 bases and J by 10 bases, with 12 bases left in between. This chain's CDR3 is CASSFFRGGKLFF. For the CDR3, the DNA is TGTGCCAGCAGCTTTTTCCGCGGGGGAAAACTGTTTTTT.

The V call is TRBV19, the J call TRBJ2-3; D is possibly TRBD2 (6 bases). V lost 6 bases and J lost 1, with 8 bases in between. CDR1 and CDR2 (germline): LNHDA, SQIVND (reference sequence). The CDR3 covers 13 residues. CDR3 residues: CASSGGRTDTQYF. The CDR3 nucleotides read TGTGCCAGTAGCGGGGGTCGCACAGATACGCAGTATTTT.